Presented here are 27 T cell receptor beta chains from one specimen sequenced in a study of vaccination effects on CD4 cells after COVID-19. Repertoires were generated with immunoSEQ multiplex PCR, while TCRdb's copy carries only in-frame clones and drops some. The data contain more than 35,000 clones, over 65% of them singletons. Antigens for these TCRs are unknown. Sequencing was preceded by expansion of antigen-specific CD4+ T cells with viral peptide pools in the ViraFEST assay. At the end of more than 8 days of culture, CD4+ T cells were isolated. Among the vaccine recipients, none had a prior SARS-CoV-2 infection, and nucleocapsid antibodies were negative. This material consisted of CD4+ T cells from PBMCs cultured with HCoV-OC43 spike peptides, taken before COVID-19 vaccination. The subset was: HCoV-OC43 spike overlapping peptide pool stimulation. The receptors stem from a human donor who received a COVID-19 vaccine.

J is TRBJ2-7 and V is TRBV27; 7 nucleotides line up with TRBD1. The V and J ends lost 6 bases and 4 bases, in that order; junction bases with no gene match: 9. The CDR3 length is 14 residues. Germline values: CDR1 MNHEY, CDR2 SMNVEV (reference sequence). The CDR3 region has the DNA TGTGCCAGCAGCCCCGGGACAGCAAAGTACGAGCAGTACTTC. Translating gives CASSPGTAKYEQYF.

This clone has only one observation. As DNA, the CDR3 is TGCGCCAGCAGCTCTTACTCTGGGGCCAACGTCCTGACTTTC. This codes for CASSSYSGANVLTF. This chain links TRBV5-1 with TRBJ2-6; D remains ambiguous. The CDR3 contains 14 residues. V shed 3 bases and J shed 0 bases, with 4 bases lying between them. The germline CDR1 and CDR2 sequences are SGHRS and YFSETQ.

This clone was recorded a few times. J is TRBJ1-2 and V is TRBV5-1; D unresolved. CDR1 is SGHRS, CDR2 YFSETQ, per germline. This CDR3 contains 14 residues. The V end lost 0 bases, the J end lost 5 bases, and 11 bases lay between the germline ends. The CDR3 nucleotides read TGCGCCAGCAGCTTGGAGTCAGCCAGTTATGGCTACACCTTC. Translation gives CASSLESASYGYTF.

This rearrangement joins TRBV7-6 to TRBJ1-4, with a tentative D call TRBD1 (5 bases). CDR1 SGHVS and CDR2 FNYEAQ come from the germline V gene. The CDR3 extends over 16 amino acids. V lost 5 bases and J lost 0, with 13 bases in between. The CDR3 spells CASSLMGRATNEKLFF. The CDR3 DNA sequence: TGTGCCAGCAGCCTGATGGGGCGGGCAACTAATGAAAAACTGTTTTTT.

The chain combines TRBV19 with TRBJ1-2, with 9 bases matching TRBD1. The CDR3 has 13 amino acids. CDR1 and CDR2 from the germline V gene are LNHDA and SQIVND (reference sequence). Germline trimming cut 4 bases from V and 4 bases from J; bases unmatched to any gene: 1. The CDR3 protein is CASSRDRAYGYTF. The CDR3, as DNA: TGTGCCAGTAGTAGGGACAGGGCCTATGGCTACACCTTC.

This chain joins TRBV18 and TRBJ1-1; no clear D. V was shortened by 3 bases and J by 1 base, with 6 bases between the two germline ends. The CDR3 extends over 13 amino acids. Looked up from germline, CDR1 is KGHSH and CDR2 is LQKENI. The CDR3 sequence is CASSPNTNTEAFF. The CDR3 bases are TGTGCCAGCTCACCTAACACGAACACTGAAGCTTTCTTT.

This chain uses TRBV24-1 with TRBJ2-7; D might be TRBD2 (6 bases). The CDR3 covers 14 residues. The germline CDR1 and CDR2 sequences are KGHDR and SFDVKD. The V and J ends lost 5 bases and 4 bases respectively, with 14 bases between them. The CDR3 loop is CATSGGTGDYEQYF. CDR3 DNA: TGTGCCACCAGTGGGGGCACGGGGGATTACGAGCAGTACTTC.

V gene TRBV15 combines with J gene TRBJ2-3; 7 nucleotides align to TRBD2. Germline V gene sequence: CDR1 LNHNV, CDR2 YYDKDF (reference sequence). This CDR3 is 14 amino acids long. V lost 7 bases and J lost 2; bases outside the gene matches: 6. The CDR3 spells CATISGDYTDTQYF. CDR3 nucleotides: TGTGCCACCATCAGCGGGGACTACACAGATACGCAGTATTTT. The whole variable domain, remainder taken from reference TRBV15 and TRBJ2-3, is DAMVIQNPRYQVTQFGKPVTLSCSQTLNHNVMYWYQQKSSQAPKLLFHYYDKDFNNEADTPDNFQSRRPNTSFCFLDIRSPGLGDTAMYLCATISGDYTDTQYFGPGTRLTVL.

V and J are TRBV6-6 and TRBJ2-3; 9 positions agree with TRBD1. This CDR3 is built from 17 residues. The trim removed 5 bases at V and 3 bases at J, leaving 12 bases unmatched. Looked up from germline, CDR1 is MNHNY and CDR2 is SVGAGI (reference sequence). CDR3 sequence: CASSLTGTGSLTDTQYF. The CDR3 DNA reads as TGTGCCAGCAGTCTAACCGGGACAGGGTCGTTAACAGATACGCAGTATTTT.

This clone was counted between two and nine times. The rearrangement links TRBV29-1 to TRBJ1-1; D possibly corresponds to TRBD1 (5 bases). CDR3 length equals 13 residues. CDR1 is SQVTM and CDR2 is ANQGSEA in the germline V gene. V lost 6 bases and J lost 7, with 18 bases in between. In nucleotides, the CDR3 is TGCAGCGTGCGGGGGACCCAGCGCAGTGAAGCTTTCTTT. Amino acids: CSVRGTQRSEAFF.

The chain uses TRBV9 and TRBJ1-1, with D tentatively TRBD1 (5 bases). The V and J ends lost 0 bases and 4 bases respectively, with 16 bases between them. The CDR3 runs to 16 residues. Germline-derived CDR1 and CDR2 are SGDLS and YYNGEE. CDR3 amino acids: CASSVAYMSGGTEAFF. In DNA form, the CDR3 reads TGTGCCAGCAGCGTAGCTTACATGAGTGGGGGCACTGAAGCTTTCTTT.

The rearrangement uses TRBV19 and TRBJ2-7; the match to TRBD2 covers 12 bases. Losses at the gene ends were 4 bases for V and 0 bases for J; bases not matched to a gene: 13. This CDR3 region has 19 residues. The V gene's germline CDR1 is LNHDA and CDR2 SQIVND (reference sequence). CDR3 in DNA: TGTGCCAGTAGTAACCCCAGCGGACTAGCGGGGACCACCTCCTACGAGCAGTACTTC. Protein sequence: CASSNPSGLAGTTSYEQYF.

This clone has only a few counts. The CDR3 region has the DNA TGTGCCAGCAGCTTATACGCAAGCTCCTACAATGAGCAGTTCTTC. Translation gives CASSLYASSYNEQFF. The chain is built from TRBV5-4 and TRBJ2-1; D remains ambiguous. Trimming removed 2 bases at V and 0 bases at J, with 9 bases between. There are 15 residues in the CDR3. Germline CDR1 is SGHNT and CDR2 is YYREEE (reference sequence). The whole variable domain, remainder taken from reference TRBV5-4 and TRBJ2-1, is ETGVTQSPTHLIKTRGQQVTLRCSSQSGHNTVSWYQQALGQGPQFIFQYYREEENGRGNFPPRFSGLQFPNYSSELNVNALELDDSALYLCASSLYASSYNEQFFGPGTRLTVL.

The chain couples TRBV15 to TRBJ2-7; D remains ambiguous. The germline V gene encodes CDR1 LNHNV and CDR2 YYDKDF (reference sequence). Between the trimmed V and J ends, which lost 6 bases and 4 bases, there was a span of 10 bases. The CDR3 loop spans 12 amino acids. The CDR3 spells CATSGSHYEQYF. Written as DNA, the CDR3 is TGTGCCACCAGTGGGTCTCATTACGAGCAGTACTTC.

The chain couples TRBV6-6 to TRBJ1-1; D not resolved. The germline V gene has CDR1 MNHNY and CDR2 SVGAGI (reference sequence). The CDR3 contains 12 residues. V lost 8 bases to trimming and J lost 3 bases, with 10 bases between them. For the CDR3, the DNA is TGTGCCAGCGAAGGGCTGGACACTGAAGCTTTCTTT. Its translation: CASEGLDTEAFF.

The J gene is TRBJ1-2, the V gene TRBV9; perhaps TRBD1 as D (6 bases). CDR3 length: 15 amino acids. The V gene lost 2 bases and the J gene lost 3 bases, with 14 bases spanning the gap. Germline assignment: CDR1 SGDLS and CDR2 YYNGEE. CDR3: CASSVTGIGYYGYTF. The CDR3 nucleotides read TGTGCCAGCAGCGTGACAGGCATAGGGTACTATGGCTACACCTTC.

The CDR3 is CASSSTARAAEAFF. CDR3 DNA sequence: TGTGCCAGCAGCTCGACAGCCCGGGCCGCTGAAGCTTTCTTT. The chain uses TRBV7-2 and TRBJ1-1, with a possible D match to TRBD1 (5 bases). Germline CDR1 SGHTA, CDR2 FQGNSA. CDR3 length: 14 residues. V was shortened by 4 bases and J by 6 bases, with 15 bases between the two germline ends.

The chain links TRBV10-3 to TRBJ1-1; weak D call: TRBD1 (6 bases). Trimming cost V 8 bases and J 1 base, with 14 bases left between them. Germline lookup yields CDR1 ENHRY and CDR2 SYGVKD. This CDR3 contains 14 residues. CDR3 amino acids: CAIGGGGQNTEAFF. CDR3 coding DNA: TGTGCCATCGGGGGTGGGGGACAGAACACTGAAGCTTTCTTT.

This clone was detected a few times. V gene TRBV5-1 combines with J gene TRBJ1-2; no clear D gene. V was cut by 0 bases and J by 4 bases, with 4 bases left in between. This CDR3 is built from 12 residues. Germline V gene lookup returns CDR1 SGHRS and CDR2 YFSETQ. The CDR3 bases are TGCGCCAGCAGCTTGGACATCTATGGCTACACCTTC. It specifies CASSLDIYGYTF.

The chain combines TRBV5-6 with TRBJ2-2; D unresolved. Trimming pared 1 base from V and 6 bases from J, leaving 10 bases between. This CDR3 is 14 amino acids long. Per germline, CDR1 SGHDT and CDR2 YYEEEE. The DNA for the CDR3 is TGTGCCAGCAGCTTGCCCCGGGTATCCGGGGAGCTGTTTTTT. It specifies CASSLPRVSGELFF.

The chain has TRBV6-5 and TRBJ2-5; D is perhaps TRBD1 (5 bases). Trimming pared 2 bases from V and 0 bases from J, leaving 10 bases between. Germline V CDR1 and CDR2: MNHEY, SVGAGI. The CDR3 has 15 amino acids. CDR3 bases: TGTGCCAGCAGTTACACGTTAGGGGACCAAGAGACCCAGTACTTC. Protein product: CASSYTLGDQETQYF.

The chain couples TRBV2 to TRBJ1-4; the match to TRBD1 covers 10 bases. Trimming removed 10 bases from V and 6 bases from J; junction bases left unmatched: 5. The CDR3 length is 13 residues. Per the germline V gene, CDR1 is SNHLY and CDR2 is FYNNEI. The CDR3 DNA reads TGTGCCAACTCCGGGACAGGGGATGAAAAACTGTTTTTT. This gives the protein CANSGTGDEKLFF.

In this sample, this clone turned up a few times. This chain uses TRBV30 with TRBJ1-1, with 7 nucleotides matching TRBD1. V gave up 5 bases and J gave up 11 bases; unmatched junction bases: 8. The CDR3 spans 11 residues. Germline-derived CDR1 and CDR2 are GTSNPN and SVGIG (reference sequence). The CDR3 DNA reads as TGTGCCTGGGAAAGGGACAGAATGGCTTTCTTT. Amino acids: CAWERDRMAFF.

In its sample, this clone was seen a few times. CDR3 residues: CASSRQGARETQYF. The DNA for the CDR3 is TGTGCCAGCAGTAGACAGGGGGCGCGAGAGACCCAGTACTTC. The V call is TRBV6-5, the J call TRBJ2-5; 10 nucleotides match TRBD1. V lost 5 bases, J lost 4 bases, and 4 bases stayed unmatched. Germline V lookup: CDR1 MNHEY, CDR2 SVGAGI. The CDR3 spans 14 residues.

The V call is TRBV9, the J call TRBJ2-1; 9 positions agree with TRBD2. With 0 bases clipped from V and 5 bases from J, the junction kept 3 bases outside the gene matches. The CDR3 runs 15 residues. CDR1 and CDR2 (germline): SGDLS, YYNGEE. Here the CDR3 reads CASSVVAGANNEQFF. Written as DNA, the CDR3 is TGTGCCAGCAGCGTAGTAGCGGGGGCCAACAATGAGCAGTTCTTC.

The chain carries TRBV5-1 and TRBJ2-3, with 13 nucleotides matching TRBD2. Looked up from germline, CDR1 is SGHRS and CDR2 is YFSETQ. This CDR3 has 16 amino acids. The V and J ends lost 3 bases and 4 bases, in that order; junction bases with no gene match: 5. The CDR3 DNA reads TGCGCCAGCAGCTGGACTAGCGGGAGCGGAGCAGATACGCAGTATTTT. It is translated as CASSWTSGSGADTQYF.

The rearrangement joins TRBV18 to TRBJ1-3; D perhaps matches TRBD1 (6 bases). Trimming removed 3 bases at V and 8 bases at J, with 14 bases between. The CDR3 is 14 residues long. Germline loops: CDR1 KGHSH, CDR2 LQKENI. Here the CDR3 reads CASSPGAPIHTIYF. The CDR3 nucleotides are TGTGCCAGCTCACCGGGGGCCCCGATCCACACCATATATTTT.